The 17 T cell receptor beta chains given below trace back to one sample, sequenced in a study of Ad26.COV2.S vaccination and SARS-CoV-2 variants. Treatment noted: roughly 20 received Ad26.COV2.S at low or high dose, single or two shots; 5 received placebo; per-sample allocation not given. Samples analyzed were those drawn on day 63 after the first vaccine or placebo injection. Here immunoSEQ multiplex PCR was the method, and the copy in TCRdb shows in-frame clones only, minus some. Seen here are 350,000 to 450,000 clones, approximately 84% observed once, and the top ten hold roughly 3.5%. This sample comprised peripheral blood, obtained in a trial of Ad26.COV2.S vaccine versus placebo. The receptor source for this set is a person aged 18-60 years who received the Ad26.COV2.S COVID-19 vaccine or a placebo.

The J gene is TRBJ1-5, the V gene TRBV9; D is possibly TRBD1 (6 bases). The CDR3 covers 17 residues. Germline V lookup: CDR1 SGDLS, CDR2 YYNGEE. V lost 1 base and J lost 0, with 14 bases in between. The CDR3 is CASSVLPRQDSNQPQHF. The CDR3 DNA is TGTGCCAGCAGCGTACTACCCCGACAGGATAGCAATCAGCCCCAGCATTTT.

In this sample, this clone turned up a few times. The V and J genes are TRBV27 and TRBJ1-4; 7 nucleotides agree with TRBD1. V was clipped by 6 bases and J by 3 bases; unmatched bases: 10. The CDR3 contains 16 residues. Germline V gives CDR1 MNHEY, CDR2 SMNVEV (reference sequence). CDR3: CASSLETGRANEKLFF. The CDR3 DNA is TGTGCCAGCAGCTTAGAGACAGGGAGGGCTAATGAAAAACTGTTTTTT.

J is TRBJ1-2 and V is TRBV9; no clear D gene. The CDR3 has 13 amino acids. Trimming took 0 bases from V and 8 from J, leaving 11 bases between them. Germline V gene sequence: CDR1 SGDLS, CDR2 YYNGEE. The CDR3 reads CASSVGVQDGYTF. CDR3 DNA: TGTGCCAGCAGCGTAGGGGTCCAGGACGGCTACACCTTC.

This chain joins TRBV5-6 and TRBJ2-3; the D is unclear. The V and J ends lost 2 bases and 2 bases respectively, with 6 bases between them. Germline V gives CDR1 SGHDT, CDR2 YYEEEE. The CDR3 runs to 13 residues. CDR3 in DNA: TGTGCCAGCAGCTTATTAGACACAGATACGCAGTATTTT. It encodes CASSLLDTDTQYF.

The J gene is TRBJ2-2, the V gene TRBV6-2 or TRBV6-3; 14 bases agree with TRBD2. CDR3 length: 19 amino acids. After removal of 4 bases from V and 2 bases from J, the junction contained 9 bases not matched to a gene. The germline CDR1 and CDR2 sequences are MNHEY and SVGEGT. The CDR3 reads CASSSDRTSGGSNTGELFF. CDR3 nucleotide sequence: TGTGCCAGCAGTTCTGACCGGACTAGCGGGGGGAGTAACACCGGGGAGCTGTTTTTT.

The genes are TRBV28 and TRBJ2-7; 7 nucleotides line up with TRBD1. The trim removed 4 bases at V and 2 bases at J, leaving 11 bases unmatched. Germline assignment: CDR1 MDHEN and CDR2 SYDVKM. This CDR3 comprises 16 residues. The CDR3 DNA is TGTGCCAGCAGTTCGCACTTATGGGACAGAACCTACGAGCAGTACTTC. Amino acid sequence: CASSSHLWDRTYEQYF.

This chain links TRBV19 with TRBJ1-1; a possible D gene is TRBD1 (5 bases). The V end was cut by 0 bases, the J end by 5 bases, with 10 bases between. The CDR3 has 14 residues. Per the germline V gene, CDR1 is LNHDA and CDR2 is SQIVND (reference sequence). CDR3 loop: CASSIDDGGTEAFF. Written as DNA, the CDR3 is TGTGCCAGTAGTATAGATGACGGGGGGACTGAAGCTTTCTTT.

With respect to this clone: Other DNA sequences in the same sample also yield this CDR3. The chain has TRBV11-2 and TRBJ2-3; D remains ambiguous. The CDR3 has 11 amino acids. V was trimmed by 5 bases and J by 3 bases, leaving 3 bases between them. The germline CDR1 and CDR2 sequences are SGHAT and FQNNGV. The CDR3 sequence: CASSLTDTQYF. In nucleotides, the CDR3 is TGTGCCAGCAGCCTTACAGATACGCAGTATTTT.

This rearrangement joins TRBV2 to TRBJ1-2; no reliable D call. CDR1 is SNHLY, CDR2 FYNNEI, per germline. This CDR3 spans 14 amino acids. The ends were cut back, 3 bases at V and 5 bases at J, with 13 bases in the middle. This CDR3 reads CASSDEGRKYGYTF. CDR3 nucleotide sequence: TGTGCCAGCAGTGATGAGGGCCGGAAATATGGCTACACCTTC. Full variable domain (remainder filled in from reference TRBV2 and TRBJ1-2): EPEVTQTPSHQVTQMGQEVILRCVPISNHLYFYWYRQILGQKVEFLVSFYNNEISEKSEIFDDQFSVERPDGSNFTLKIRSTKLEDSAMYFCASSDEGRKYGYTFGSGTRLTVV.

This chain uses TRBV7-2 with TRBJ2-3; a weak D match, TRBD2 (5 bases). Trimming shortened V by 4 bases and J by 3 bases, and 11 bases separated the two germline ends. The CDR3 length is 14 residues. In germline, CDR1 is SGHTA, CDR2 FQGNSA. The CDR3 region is CASSSRGLTDTQYF. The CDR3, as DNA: TGTGCCAGCAGCTCCCGAGGGCTTACAGATACGCAGTATTTT.

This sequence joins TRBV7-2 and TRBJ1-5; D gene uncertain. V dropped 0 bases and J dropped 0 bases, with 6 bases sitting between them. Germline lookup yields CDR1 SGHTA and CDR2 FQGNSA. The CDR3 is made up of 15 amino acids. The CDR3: CASSLALDSNQPQHF. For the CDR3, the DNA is TGTGCCAGCAGCTTAGCCTTAGATAGCAATCAGCCCCAGCATTTT.

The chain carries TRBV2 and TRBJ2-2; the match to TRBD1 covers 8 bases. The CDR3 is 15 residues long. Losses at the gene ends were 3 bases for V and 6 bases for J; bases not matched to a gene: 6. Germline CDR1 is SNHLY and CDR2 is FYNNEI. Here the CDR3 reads CASSDRQGFPGELFF. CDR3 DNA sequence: TGTGCCAGCAGTGATAGACAGGGGTTCCCCGGGGAGCTGTTTTTT.

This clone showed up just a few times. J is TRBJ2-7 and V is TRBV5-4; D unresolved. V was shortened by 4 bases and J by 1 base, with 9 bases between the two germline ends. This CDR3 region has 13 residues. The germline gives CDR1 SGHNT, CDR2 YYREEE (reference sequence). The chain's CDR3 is CASSRQMSYEQYF. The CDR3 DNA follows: TGTGCCAGCAGCCGCCAAATGTCCTACGAGCAGTACTTC.

The CDR3 DNA reads as TGTGCCAGTAGCGACAGATCTGGGGCCAACGTCCTGACTTTC. This sequence encodes CASSDRSGANVLTF. The chain carries TRBV19 and TRBJ2-6; tentative D call: TRBD1 (5 bases). This CDR3 has 14 residues. The V end lost 6 bases, the J end lost 1 base, and 7 bases lay between the germline ends. Germline V gene sequence: CDR1 LNHDA, CDR2 SQIVND (reference sequence).

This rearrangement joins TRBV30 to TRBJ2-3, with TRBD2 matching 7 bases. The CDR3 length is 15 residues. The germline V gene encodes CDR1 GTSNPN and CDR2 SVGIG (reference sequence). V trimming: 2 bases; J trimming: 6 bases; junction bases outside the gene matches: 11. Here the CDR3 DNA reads TGTGCCTGGAGTTGGGGCGGGCGGGAGTTGGATACGCAGTATTTT. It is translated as CAWSWGGRELDTQYF.

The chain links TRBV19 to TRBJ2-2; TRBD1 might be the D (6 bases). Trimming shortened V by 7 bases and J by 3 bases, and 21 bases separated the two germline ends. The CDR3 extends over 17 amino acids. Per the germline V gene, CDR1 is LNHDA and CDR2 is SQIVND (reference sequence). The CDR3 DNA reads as TGTGCCAGTACCCTGGGCCAGGGGCGAAAGCACACCGGGGAGCTGTTTTTT. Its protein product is CASTLGQGRKHTGELFF.

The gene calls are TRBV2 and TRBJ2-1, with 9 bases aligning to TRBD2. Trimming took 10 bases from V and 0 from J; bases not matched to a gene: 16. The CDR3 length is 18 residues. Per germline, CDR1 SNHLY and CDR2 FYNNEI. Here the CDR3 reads CATLVVSGGPSSYNEQFF. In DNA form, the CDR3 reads TGTGCCACCTTGGTGGTTAGCGGGGGCCCTTCCTCCTACAATGAGCAGTTCTTC.